This record looks at one T cell receptor beta chain sequence and its context. Germline CDR1 is LNHDA and CDR2 is SQIVND (reference sequence). The V and J ends lost 6 bases and 8 bases respectively, with 11 bases between them. This CDR3 spans 12 amino acids. The source of the sample is a study of OX40 agonist ivuxolimab in advanced cancers. Sequencing was performed with immunoSEQ multiplex PCR; in TCRdb, only in-frame clones are kept and a portion is missing. Altogether about 24,000 clones are present, about 86% being singletons, with the ten largest covering approximately 42%. Here the sequenced sample was CD4+ or CD8+ T cells sorted from blood, taken in a trial of the OX40 agonist ivuxolimab. This chain connects TRBV19 to TRBJ2-1; no definite D call. The clonotype comes from an adult with an advanced solid tumor such as melanoma, head and neck, liver or kidney cancer. The CDR3, as DNA: TGTGCCAGTAGCGACCCTATGGATGAGCAGTTCTTC. Protein sequence: CASSDPMDEQFF.